The clone carrying this T cell receptor beta chain has only a few counts. Its antigen is not known. The CDR3 regions of TCR beta were amplified from RNA transcripts. Carried out on the TCR CDR3, a first-round RT-PCR used the HTBI primer set. One entry per CDR3 protein, called by TCRdb with MiXCR from the multiplex PCR reads. The sample lists 600,000 to 800,000 distinct CDR3 sequences; roughly a third were seen once. This sample is part of a study of T cells in Graves' hyperthyroidism and ophthalmopathy. The V gene end was trimmed by 2 bases and the J gene end by 2 bases; junction bases not matched to a gene: 9. This CDR3 region has 16 residues. Per the germline V gene, CDR1 is SGHRS and CDR2 is YFSETQ. General study points: Stable hyperthyroidism and ophthalmopathy were separated using 13 V-J signatures.

The authors deemed Graves' hyperthyroidism stable absent ophthalmopathy progression within 18 months. Hyperthyroidism was newly diagnosed in patients aged 18 to 65 (duration under 2 months). PBMCs came from 9 to 10 ml fresh peripheral blood. This sequence originates from a woman aged 40 to 49 with Graves' hyperthyroidism. The chain uses TRBV5-1 and TRBJ2-7; 8 bases are a match to TRBD1. Sample: blood. The CDR3 reads CASSLGRDRTTYEQYF. CDR3 sequence (DNA): TGCGCCAGCAGCTTAGGACGGGACAGGACAACCTACGAGCAGTACTTC.